This entry features one TCR beta chain sequence. Original analysis: Scientists estimated how many nucleated cells there were by amplifying reference gene primers. The repertoire was sequenced with immunoSEQ multiplex PCR; TCRdb's copy has only in-frame clones and lacks some. The V and J calls and clone size come from that table; D and trimming were worked out from the DNA. The sample lists about 280,000 clones, around four fifths occurring once. The trim removed 0 bases at V and 7 bases at J, leaving 6 bases unmatched. CDR1 SGDLS and CDR2 YYNGEE come from the germline V gene. The CDR3 is 14 amino acids. These data come from a study of blood T cell repertoires in COVID-19. For the study at large: Acute-phase and convalescent COVID-19 samples originated in the United States, Italy and Spain.

V usage is TRBV9 and J usage is TRBJ1-2, with 7 bases fitting TRBD1. Sequencing was performed on peripheral blood. The receptor's source is a woman aged 45-59 years who had recovered from COVID-19. CDR3 in DNA: TGTGCCAGCAGCGTAGCGCAGGGGGTGGGTGGCTACACCTTC. Its protein product is CASSVAQGVGGYTF.